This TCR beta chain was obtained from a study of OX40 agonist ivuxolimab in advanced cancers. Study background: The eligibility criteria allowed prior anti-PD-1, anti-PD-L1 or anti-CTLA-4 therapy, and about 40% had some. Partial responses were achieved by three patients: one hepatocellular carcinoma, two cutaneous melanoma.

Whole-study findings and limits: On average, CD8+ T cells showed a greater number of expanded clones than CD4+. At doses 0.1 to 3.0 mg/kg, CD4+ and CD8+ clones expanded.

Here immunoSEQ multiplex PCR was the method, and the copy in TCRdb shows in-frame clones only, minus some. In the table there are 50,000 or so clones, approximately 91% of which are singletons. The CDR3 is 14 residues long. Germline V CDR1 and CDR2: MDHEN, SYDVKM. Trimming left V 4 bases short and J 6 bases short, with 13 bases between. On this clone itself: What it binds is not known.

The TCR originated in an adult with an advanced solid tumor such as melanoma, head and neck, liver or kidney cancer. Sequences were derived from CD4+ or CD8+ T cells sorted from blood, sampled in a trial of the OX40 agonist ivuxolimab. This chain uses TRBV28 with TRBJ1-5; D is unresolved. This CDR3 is CASSSFPRGQPQHF. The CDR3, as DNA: TGTGCCAGCAGTTCATTTCCCCGTGGTCAGCCCCAGCATTTT.